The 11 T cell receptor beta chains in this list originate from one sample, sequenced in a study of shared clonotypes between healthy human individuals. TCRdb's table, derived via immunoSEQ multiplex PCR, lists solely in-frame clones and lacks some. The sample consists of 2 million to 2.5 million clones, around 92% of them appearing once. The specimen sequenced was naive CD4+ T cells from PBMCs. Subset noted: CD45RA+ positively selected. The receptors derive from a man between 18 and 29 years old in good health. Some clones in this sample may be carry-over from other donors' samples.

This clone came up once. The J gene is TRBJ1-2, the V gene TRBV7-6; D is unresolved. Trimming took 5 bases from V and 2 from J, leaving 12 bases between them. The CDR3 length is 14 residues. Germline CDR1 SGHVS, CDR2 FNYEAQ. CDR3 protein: CASSLRRENYGYTF. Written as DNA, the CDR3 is TGTGCCAGCAGCCTTCGACGGGAAAACTATGGCTACACCTTC.

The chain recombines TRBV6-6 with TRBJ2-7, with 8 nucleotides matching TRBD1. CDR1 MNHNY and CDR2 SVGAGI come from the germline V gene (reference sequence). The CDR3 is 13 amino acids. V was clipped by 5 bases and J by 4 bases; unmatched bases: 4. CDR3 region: CASSKGQGYEQYF. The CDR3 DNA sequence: TGTGCCAGCAGTAAAGGACAGGGTTACGAGCAGTACTTC.

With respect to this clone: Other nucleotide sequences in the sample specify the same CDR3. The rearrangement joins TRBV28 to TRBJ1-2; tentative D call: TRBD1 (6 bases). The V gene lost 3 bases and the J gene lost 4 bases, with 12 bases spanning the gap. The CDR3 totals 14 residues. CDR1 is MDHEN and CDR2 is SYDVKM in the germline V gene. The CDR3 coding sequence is TGTGCCAGCAGTTTGGGGGGGCGTGGCTATGGCTACACCTTC. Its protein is CASSLGGRGYGYTF.

As DNA, the CDR3 is TGTGCCAGCAGCGGGGGGACTAGCGGGAGAGATGAGCAGTTCTTC. It specifies CASSGGTSGRDEQFF. The rearrangement uses TRBV9 and TRBJ2-1; TRBD2 matches at 14 bases. The CDR3 extends over 15 amino acids. With V trimmed by 3 bases and J by 8 bases, 4 bases remained unmatched. The V gene's germline CDR1 is SGDLS and CDR2 YYNGEE. The complete variable domain, with remaining parts taken from reference TRBV9 and TRBJ2-1, reads DSGVTQTPKHLITATGQRVTLRCSPRSGDLSVYWYQQSLDQGLQFLIQYYNGEERAKGNILERFSAQQFPDLHSELNLSSLELGDSALYFCASSGGTSGRDEQFFGPGTRLTVL.

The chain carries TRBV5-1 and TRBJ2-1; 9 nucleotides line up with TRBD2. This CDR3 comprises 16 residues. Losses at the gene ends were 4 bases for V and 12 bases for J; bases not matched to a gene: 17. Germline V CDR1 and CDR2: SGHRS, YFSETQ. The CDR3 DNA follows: TGCGCCAGCAGCCCTCGGGGGCGGGAGGGCCCGGCGGGGCAGTTCTTC. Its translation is CASSPRGREGPAGQFF. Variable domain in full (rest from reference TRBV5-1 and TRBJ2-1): KAGVTQTPRYLIKTRGQQVTLSCSPISGHRSVSWYQQTPGQGLQFLFEYFSETQRNKGNFPGRFSGRQFSNSRSEMNVSTLELGDSALYLCASSPRGREGPAGQFFGPGTRLTVL.

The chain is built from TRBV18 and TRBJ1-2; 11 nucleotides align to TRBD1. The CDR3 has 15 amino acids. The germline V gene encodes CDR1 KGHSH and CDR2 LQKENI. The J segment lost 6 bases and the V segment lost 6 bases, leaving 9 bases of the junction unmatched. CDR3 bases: TGTGCCAGCTCTCCTCCAGGGACAGGGGGTGATGGCTACACCTTC. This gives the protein CASSPPGTGGDGYTF.

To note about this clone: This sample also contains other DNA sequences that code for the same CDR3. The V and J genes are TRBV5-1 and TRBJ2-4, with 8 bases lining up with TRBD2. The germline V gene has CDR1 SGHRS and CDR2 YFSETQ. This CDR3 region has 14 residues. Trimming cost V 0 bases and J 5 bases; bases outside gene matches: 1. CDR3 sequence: CASSLALAENIQYF. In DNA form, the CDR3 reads TGCGCCAGCAGCTTGGCACTAGCGGAAAACATTCAGTACTTC.

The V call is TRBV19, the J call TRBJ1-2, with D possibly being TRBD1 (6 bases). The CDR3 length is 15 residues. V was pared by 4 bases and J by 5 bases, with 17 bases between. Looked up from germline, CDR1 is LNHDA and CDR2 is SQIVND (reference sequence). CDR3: CASSNPRGASYGYTF. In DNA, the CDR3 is TGTGCCAGTAGTAACCCGCGGGGGGCGAGTTATGGCTACACCTTC. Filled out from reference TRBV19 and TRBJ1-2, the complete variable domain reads DGGITQSPKYLFRKEGQNVTLSCEQNLNHDAMYWYRQDPGQGLRLIYYSQIVNDFQKGDIAEGYSVSREKKESFPLTVTSAQKNPTAFYLCASSNPRGASYGYTFGSGTRLTVV.

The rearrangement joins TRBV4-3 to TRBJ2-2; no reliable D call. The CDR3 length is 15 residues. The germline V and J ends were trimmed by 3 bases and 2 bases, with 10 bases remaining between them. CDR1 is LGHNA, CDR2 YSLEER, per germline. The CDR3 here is CASSHIRVNTGELFF. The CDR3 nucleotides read TGCGCCAGCAGCCACATTAGGGTAAACACCGGGGAGCTGTTTTTT.

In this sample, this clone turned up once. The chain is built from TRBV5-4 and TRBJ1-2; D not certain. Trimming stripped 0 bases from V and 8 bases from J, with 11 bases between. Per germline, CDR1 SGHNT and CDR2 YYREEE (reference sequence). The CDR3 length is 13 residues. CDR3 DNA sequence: TGTGCCAGCAGCTTGGATCTGATGGGCGGCTACACCTTC. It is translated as CASSLDLMGGYTF.

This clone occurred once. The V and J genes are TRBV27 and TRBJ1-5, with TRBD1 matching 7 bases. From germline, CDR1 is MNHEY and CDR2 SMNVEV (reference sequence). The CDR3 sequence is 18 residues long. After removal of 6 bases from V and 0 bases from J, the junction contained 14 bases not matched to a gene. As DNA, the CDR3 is TGTGCCAGCAGCCCAACCGGGACAGTTATATCTAGCAATCAGCCCCAGCATTTT. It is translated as CASSPTGTVISSNQPQHF.